This T cell receptor (beta chain) was captured in a study of patients and donors after allogeneic stem cell transplantation (dated by TCRdb to about 2020). The library was prepared using RT-PCR. These reads were obtained on a NextSeq 550. In-frame beta chains were kept once TCRdb had trimmed the public reads at Q25 with fastp and called clones with MiXCR. For every CDR3 protein sequence, its rows merge into one entry that carries the most common genes and DNA. The sample has roughly 940,000 distinct CDR3 sequences on record, 15% to 20% of them singletons. The ten largest make up around 6% of the sample. Germline trimming amounts to 4 bases on V and 11 bases on J, with 14 as the count of junction bases outside the gene matches. From a lookup of the germline V gene, CDR1 and CDR2 are MDHEN and SYDVKM. The CDR3 runs 16 residues from the cysteine to the phenylalanine. The CDR3 DNA has 48 bases and is translated from base 1.

A word on this clonotype: This receptor's antigen is unknown. Per-nucleotide qualities are absent, and no much larger clonotype sits a single base away.

In this chain, TRBV28 is recombined with TRBJ1-6; 7 central bases correspond to TRBD1. The material sequenced was blood, either unsorted or a sorted T cell fraction (not recorded which). This TCR came from a human donor who was either an allogeneic HSCT recipient or a stem cell or donor lymphocyte infusion donor (not recorded which). It is not recorded whose cells these are; they may come from a transplant donor. The encoded CDR3 is CASSSPTGHRGAPLHF. At the DNA level, the sequence is TGTGCCAGCAGTTCCCCGACAGGGCACCGCGGTGCACCCCTCCACTTT. Beyond the CDR3, the reference TRBV28 and TRBJ1-6 genes provide the residues; the full variable domain reads: DVKVTQSSRYLVKRTGEKVFLECVQDMDHENMFWYRQDPGLGLRLIYFSYDVKMKEKGDIPEGYSVSREKKERFSLILESASTNQTSMYLCASSSPTGHRGAPLHFGNGTRLTVT.